Sequencing of this T cell receptor (beta chain) was carried out in a study of OX40 agonist ivuxolimab in advanced cancers. J gave up 9 bases and V 5 bases, and 7 bases lay outside the gene matches. The CDR3 consists of 14 residues. Germline CDR1 is SGHRS and CDR2 is YFSETQ. Notes on this clone: Its matching antigen is unknown.

The repertoire was sequenced with immunoSEQ multiplex PCR; TCRdb's copy has only in-frame clones and lacks some. The table has 65,000 to 100,000 clones, less than 95% seen once. The study's findings and limits: The expanded peripheral T cells' antigen specificity was not determined. Dosing at 0.1 to 3.0 mg/kg was accompanied by clonal expansion of CD4+ and CD8+ blood T cells by week 6.

The specimen comprised CD4+ or CD8+ T cells sorted from blood, sampled in a trial of the OX40 agonist ivuxolimab. The source of this sequence is an adult with an advanced solid tumor such as melanoma, head and neck, liver or kidney cancer. The rearrangement uses TRBV5-1 and TRBJ2-1; 11 positions agree with TRBD2. For the CDR3, the DNA is TGCGCCAGCAGTCCACTAGCGGGGGAGGGTGAGCAGTTCTTC. Its translation is CASSPLAGEGEQFF.